Below, 18 T cell receptor beta chains from the same sample are listed, as sequenced in a study of T-cell reconstitution after alpha-beta-depleted transplantation in children. Unique molecular identifiers were used in preparing the TCRbeta library. Via MiXCR, TCRdb re-called the PCR reads, giving one row per CDR3 protein. The profile shows some 520,000 distinct CDR3 sequences, 32% of them singletons. This sample comprised PBMCs from the stem cell graft donor, obtained from the stem cell graft. All receptors come from a human donor who donated a stem cell graft to a child with aplastic anemia.

The J gene is TRBJ2-7, the V gene TRBV6-5; D is uncertain. V was shortened by 5 bases and J by 1 base, with 15 bases between the two germline ends. This CDR3 has 15 residues. The germline CDR1 and CDR2 sequences are MNHEY and SVGAGI. CDR3 sequence reads: CASSTAVGISYEQYV. The CDR3 DNA follows: TGTGCCAGCAGTACTGCAGTGGGGATTTCCTACGAGCAGTACGTC.

The chain links TRBV7-2 to TRBJ1-1; TRBD1 might be the D (6 bases). V was shortened by 4 bases and J by 1 base, with 13 bases between the two germline ends. This CDR3 contains 15 residues. Germline V gene sequence: CDR1 SGHTA, CDR2 FQGNSA. CDR3: CASSYRGGANTEAFF. CDR3 DNA sequence: TGTGCCAGCAGCTATAGGGGGGGTGCGAACACTGAAGCTTTCTTT.

The rearrangement uses TRBV6-5 and TRBJ2-2; D is uncertain. Germline V gives CDR1 MNHEY, CDR2 SVGAGI. The CDR3 totals 12 residues. V was clipped by 8 bases and J by 6 bases, with 10 bases between them. The CDR3 coding sequence is TGTGCCAGCGGATCTTTCCCCGGGGAGCTGTTTTTT. It encodes CASGSFPGELFF.

This chain links TRBV5-1 with TRBJ2-4; D is uncertain. V was clipped by 0 bases and J by 1 base, with 8 bases between them. The CDR3 loop spans 15 amino acids. Germline CDR1 reads SGHRS; CDR2 reads YFSETQ. The DNA for the CDR3 is TGCGCCAGCAGCTTGGGGGATACGGCCAAAAACATTCAGTACTTC. Translating gives CASSLGDTAKNIQYF.

The chain is built from TRBV27 and TRBJ1-1; a weak D match, TRBD1 (5 bases). The V gene lost 8 bases and the J gene lost 1 base, with 11 bases spanning the gap. Per the germline V gene, CDR1 is MNHEY and CDR2 is SMNVEV (reference sequence). The CDR3 is 13 residues long. The CDR3 loop reads CASLQGANTEAFF. CDR3 sequence (DNA): TGTGCCAGCCTTCAGGGAGCGAACACTGAAGCTTTCTTT.

The gene calls are TRBV5-1 and TRBJ1-1, with 8 bases matching TRBD1. The ends lost 4 bases at V and 1 base at J; junction bases unmatched: 6. This CDR3 region has 15 residues. Germline-derived CDR1 and CDR2 are SGHRS and YFSETQ. The CDR3 DNA follows: TGCGCCAGCAGCGCCCAGGGGGCGCGGAACACTGAAGCTTTCTTT. This sequence encodes CASSAQGARNTEAFF.

The V and J genes are TRBV12-3 or TRBV12-4 and TRBJ1-5; D uncertain. The V gene lost 3 bases and the J gene lost 0 bases, with 15 bases spanning the gap. CDR3 length: 17 amino acids. Written as DNA, the CDR3 is TGTGCCAGCAGTTTGGGATTGGGTAGATATAGCAATCAGCCCCAGCATTTT. This translates into CASSLGLGRYSNQPQHF.

This sequence joins TRBV20-1 and TRBJ1-2; 10 positions match TRBD1. This CDR3 has 14 amino acids. V lost 6 bases to trimming and J lost 4 bases; unmatched junction nucleotides: 8. CDR1 is DFQATT and CDR2 is SNEGSKA in the germline V gene (reference sequence). The CDR3 spells CSAHRDRGFYGYTF. CDR3 DNA: TGCAGTGCCCACCGGGACAGGGGATTCTATGGCTACACCTTC.

CDR3 nucleotide sequence: TGTGCCAGCAGTTCACAGGGGGACTGGTGGTATGAGCAGTTCTTC. This encodes CASSSQGDWWYEQFF. The V call is TRBV28, the J call TRBJ2-1; 8 bases are shared with TRBD1. The CDR3 totals 15 residues. Germline V CDR1 and CDR2: MDHEN, SYDVKM. V lost 4 bases and J lost 8; bases outside the gene matches: 10. The full variable domain, rest sourced from reference TRBV28 and TRBJ2-1, is DVKVTQSSRYLVKRTGEKVFLECVQDMDHENMFWYRQDPGLGLRLIYFSYDVKMKEKGDIPEGYSVSREKKERFSLILESASTNQTSMYLCASSSQGDWWYEQFFGPGTRLTVL.

This clonotype was counted between two and nine times. The rearrangement links TRBV6-2 or TRBV6-3 to TRBJ1-1; possible D gene TRBD1, 6 bases. CDR1 is MNHEY and CDR2 is SVGEGT in the germline V gene. V lost 2 bases and J 6 bases, leaving 13 bases between the germline ends. The CDR3 spans 14 residues. The CDR3 loop is CASSYRTEGPEAFF. The DNA of the CDR3 is TGTGCCAGCAGTTACCGGACAGAGGGCCCTGAAGCTTTCTTT.

The V and J genes are TRBV6-1 and TRBJ2-3, with TRBD2 matching over 10 bases. Trimming at V came to 5 bases and at J to 11 bases, leaving 19 bases not matched to a gene. The CDR3 is 17 residues long. The germline V gene encodes CDR1 MNHNS and CDR2 SASEGT. The CDR3 DNA sequence: TGTGCCAGCAGTCATTCCCCTAGCGGGAGAGGTCGTTACGGGCAGTATTTT. As protein: CASSHSPSGRGRYGQYF.

The gene calls are TRBV18 and TRBJ1-3; D is ambiguous. Germline CDR1 and CDR2: KGHSH and LQKENI. Trimming took off 0 bases at V and 6 bases at J, with 9 bases between the two ends. There are 14 residues in the CDR3. The CDR3 DNA reads as TGTGCCAGCTCACCACCCGCGAGGATAAACACCATATATTTT. Its translation is CASSPPARINTIYF.

This clonotype was detected only a few times. The rearrangement uses TRBV10-1 and TRBJ2-1; D call uncertain. Germline values: CDR1 WNHNN, CDR2 SYGVQD (reference sequence). Trimming stripped 0 bases from V and 6 bases from J, with 15 bases between. The CDR3 extends over 16 amino acids. The CDR3 region is CASSESPSMVLNEQFF. CDR3 DNA: TGCGCCAGCAGTGAGTCACCTAGTATGGTTCTCAATGAGCAGTTCTTC.

This clonotype came up a few times. This chain uses TRBV18 with TRBJ1-2; the D is unclear. Trimming took off 5 bases at V and 1 base at J, with 8 bases between the two ends. CDR1 and CDR2 (germline): KGHSH, LQKENI. The length of the CDR3 is 13 residues. The CDR3 DNA follows: TGTGCCAGCTCAGCAGGAGATAACTATGGCTACACCTTC. Protein: CASSAGDNYGYTF. Based on the CDR3 plus reference TRBV18 and TRBJ1-2, the full variable domain is NAGVMQNPRHLVRRRGQEARLRCSPMKGHSHVYWYRQLPEEGLKFMVYLQKENIIDESGMPKERFSAEFPKEGPSILRIQQVVRGDSAAYFCASSAGDNYGYTFGSGTRLTVV.

This clonotype has a single count. The chain combines TRBV7-9 with TRBJ1-1, with a tentative D call TRBD1 (6 bases). Germline CDR1 SEHNR, CDR2 FQNEAQ (reference sequence). Trimming took 4 bases from V and 3 from J, leaving 9 bases between them. The CDR3 runs to 13 residues. This CDR3 is CASSSDRYTEAFF. The CDR3 region has the DNA TGTGCCAGCAGCTCGGACAGATACACTGAAGCTTTCTTT.

The CDR3 reads CASSSGTSGPGSTDTQYF. CDR3 coding DNA: TGTGCCAGCAGTTCGGGGACTAGCGGGCCTGGGAGCACAGATACGCAGTATTTT. The V call is TRBV27, the J call TRBJ2-3, with 12 nucleotides matching TRBD2. Losses at the gene ends were 4 bases for V and 0 bases for J; bases not matched to a gene: 8. The CDR3 consists of 18 residues. Germline CDR1 reads MNHEY; CDR2 reads SMNVEV (reference sequence).

The rearrangement uses TRBV5-4 and TRBJ2-1, with D perhaps TRBD1 or TRBD2 (6 bases each). Germline V gene sequence: CDR1 SGHNT, CDR2 YYREEE (reference sequence). Trimming removed 1 base at V and 6 bases at J, with 14 bases between. CDR3 size: 15 residues. DNA for the CDR3: TGTGCCAGCAGCTTGAGCTTCGGGGGCGGCAATGAGCAGTTCTTC. Its protein product is CASSLSFGGGNEQFF.

This clonotype occurred a few times. The chain recombines TRBV12-3 or TRBV12-4 with TRBJ2-5; D remains unclear. The ends were cut back, 5 bases at V and 4 bases at J, with 11 bases in the middle. The length of the CDR3 is 13 residues. CDR3 DNA: TGTGCCAGCAGTCGCGCCCAAAGAGAGACCCAGTACTTC. It specifies CASSRAQRETQYF.